The 32 T cell receptor beta chains in this list originate from one sample, sequenced in a study of shared clonotypes between healthy human individuals. Data came from immunoSEQ multiplex PCR; TCRdb stores just in-frame clones and leaves some out. The repertoire has 550,000 to 850,000 clones, roughly 72% of them found once; the top ten carry about 1.8%. Sequencing input: memory CD4+ T cells sorted from blood. The subset was: CD45RA-negative fraction. The receptors originated from a woman younger than 45 in good health.

This sequence joins TRBV27 and TRBJ2-1; TRBD2 matches at 9 bases. The CDR3 is made up of 17 amino acids. Germline CDR1 is MNHEY and CDR2 is SMNVEV (reference sequence). The J segment lost 4 bases and the V segment lost 5 bases, leaving 12 bases of the junction unmatched. In DNA, the CDR3 is TGTGCCAGCAGTCCCCTCGGGGCGGGAGGGCGGTACAATGAGCAGTTCTTC. Protein product: CASSPLGAGGRYNEQFF.

This chain uses TRBV5-1 with TRBJ2-4; weak D call: TRBD2 (6 bases). The CDR3 runs to 14 residues. The germline V gene encodes CDR1 SGHRS and CDR2 YFSETQ. Deletions cut 0 bases from V and 7 bases from J, with 11 bases between. The CDR3 here is CASSLGLVGNIQYF. The DNA of the CDR3 is TGCGCCAGCAGCTTGGGACTAGTGGGCAACATTCAGTACTTC.

The chain is built from TRBV9 and TRBJ2-7; possible D gene TRBD2, 6 bases. The germline gives CDR1 SGDLS, CDR2 YYNGEE. CDR3 length: 14 residues. V shed 0 bases and J shed 2 bases, with 9 bases lying between them. CDR3: CASSVGGLTYEQYF. The DNA of the CDR3 is TGTGCCAGCAGCGTAGGGGGACTGACCTACGAGCAGTACTTC.

V is TRBV5-1 and J is TRBJ2-1, with D possibly matching TRBD1 (5 bases). Germline V gene data show CDR1 as SGHRS and CDR2 as YFSETQ. Trimming shortened V by 0 bases and J by 6 bases, and 13 bases separated the two germline ends. The CDR3 contains 15 residues. This CDR3 reads CASSLDAGWGNEQFF. CDR3 nucleotides: TGCGCCAGCAGCTTGGATGCAGGGTGGGGCAATGAGCAGTTCTTC. Using reference TRBV5-1 and TRBJ2-1 for the parts outside the CDR3, the full variable domain is KAGVTQTPRYLIKTRGQQVTLSCSPISGHRSVSWYQQTPGQGLQFLFEYFSETQRNKGNFPGRFSGRQFSNSRSEMNVSTLELGDSALYLCASSLDAGWGNEQFFGPGTRLTVL.

V and J are TRBV28 and TRBJ2-1; D may be TRBD1 or TRBD2 (5 bases each). The germline V gene encodes CDR1 MDHEN and CDR2 SYDVKM. The CDR3 loop spans 14 amino acids. V shed 5 bases and J shed 7 bases, with 15 bases lying between them. CDR3 residues: CASSNAGGSNEQFF. For the CDR3, the DNA is TGTGCCAGCAGTAACGCTGGGGGATCGAATGAGCAGTTCTTC.

The chain joins TRBV19 to TRBJ2-1; 10 bases are a match to TRBD2. CDR3 size: 15 residues. Germline trimming cut 6 bases from V and 7 bases from J; bases unmatched to any gene: 9. Germline V gene lookup returns CDR1 LNHDA and CDR2 SQIVND (reference sequence). The CDR3 DNA reads as TGTGCCAGTAGCCTCCTAGCGGGAGATAGAAATGAGCAGTTCTTC. It encodes CASSLLAGDRNEQFF.

This sequence joins TRBV14 and TRBJ2-2; D is undetermined. V lost 2 bases to trimming and J lost 5 bases, with 6 bases between them. The CDR3 sequence is 13 residues long. The germline gives CDR1 SGHDN, CDR2 FVKESK. This CDR3 is CASSQQATGELFF. The CDR3 coding sequence is TGTGCCAGCAGCCAACAGGCGACCGGGGAGCTGTTTTTT.

The chain uses TRBV7-8 and TRBJ1-4; unclear D gene. The CDR3 sequence is 14 residues long. Germline CDR1 and CDR2: SGHVS and FQNEAQ. V lost 1 base and J 4 bases, leaving 7 bases between the germline ends. The CDR3 DNA follows: TGTGCCAGCAGCTTAGGGCAGGATAATGAAAAACTGTTTTTT. This sequence encodes CASSLGQDNEKLFF.

The chain carries TRBV2 and TRBJ1-4, with 7 bases lining up with TRBD1. The J segment lost 8 bases and the V segment lost 4 bases, leaving 7 bases of the junction unmatched. There are 14 residues in the CDR3. Germline lookup yields CDR1 SNHLY and CDR2 FYNNEI. Here the CDR3 DNA reads TGTGCCAGCAGTGGACAGGGCCGGGGGGAAAAACTGTTTTTT. Its translation is CASSGQGRGEKLFF. Drawing the rest from reference TRBV2 and TRBJ1-4, the complete variable domain is EPEVTQTPSHQVTQMGQEVILRCVPISNHLYFYWYRQILGQKVEFLVSFYNNEISEKSEIFDDQFSVERPDGSNFTLKIRSTKLEDSAMYFCASSGQGRGEKLFFGSGTQLSVL.

This chain joins TRBV5-1 and TRBJ2-7, with 8 bases aligning to TRBD2. The junction had 14 bases not matched to a gene; V was cut back by 0 bases and J by 6 bases. Germline V CDR1 and CDR2: SGHRS, YFSETQ. The CDR3 loop spans 17 amino acids. Written as DNA, the CDR3 is TGCGCCAGCAGCTTGGCCTCCGTTGGGGCGGGAGGCTCCGAGCAGTACTTC. It yields the protein CASSLASVGAGGSEQYF.

This clone came up a few times. J is TRBJ2-2 and V is TRBV4-1; unclear D gene. From germline, CDR1 is MGHRA and CDR2 YSYEKL. The CDR3 covers 16 residues. With 1 base removed from V and 7 bases from J, the gap between germline ends came to 16 bases. CDR3 in DNA: TGCGCCAGCAGCCAAGCGAATCTAGTAGTGTTCGGGGAGCTGTTTTTT. It is translated as CASSQANLVVFGELFF.

The chain combines TRBV19 with TRBJ2-3; 9 positions agree with TRBD1. The germline V gene encodes CDR1 LNHDA and CDR2 SQIVND (reference sequence). Trimming took 8 bases from V and 5 from J; bases not matched to a gene: 8. This CDR3 has 14 amino acids. The DNA for the CDR3 is TGTGCCAGTGCGGGGACAGGGAGGATAGATACGCAGTATTTT. Translating gives CASAGTGRIDTQYF.

The rearrangement uses TRBV5-6 and TRBJ1-1; 10 bases agree with TRBD1. The CDR3 is 15 amino acids. V dropped 3 bases and J dropped 3; count of bases not matched to a gene: 5. Per the germline V gene, CDR1 is SGHDT and CDR2 is YYEEEE. The CDR3 DNA sequence: TGTGCCAGCAGCTACCTCGGGACAGGGGACACTGAAGCTTTCTTT. Translated, it gives CASSYLGTGDTEAFF.

V and J are TRBV9 and TRBJ1-1; 8 bases are a match to TRBD1. CDR3 length equals 16 residues. Germline CDR1 and CDR2: SGDLS and YYNGEE. Trimming removed 4 bases from V and 4 bases from J; junction bases left unmatched: 12. The CDR3 DNA follows: TGTGCCAGCAGCCCCCGGGGGGACAGGATGAGCACTGAAGCTTTCTTT. Translated: CASSPRGDRMSTEAFF.

V and J are TRBV29-1 and TRBJ2-3; unclear D gene. With 5 bases removed from V and 4 bases from J, the gap between germline ends came to 10 bases. CDR3 length: 12 amino acids. CDR1 and CDR2 from the germline V gene are SQVTM and ANQGSEA. The CDR3 here is CSVRWVADTQYF. In DNA form, the CDR3 reads TGCAGCGTTAGGTGGGTGGCAGATACGCAGTATTTT.

V is TRBV5-1 and J is TRBJ2-7; 7 bases map to TRBD1. The V and J ends lost 4 bases and 6 bases, in that order; junction bases with no gene match: 13. The germline V gene encodes CDR1 SGHRS and CDR2 YFSETQ. CDR3 size: 15 residues. The CDR3 sequence is CASSPDLQGLSEQYF. CDR3 in DNA: TGCGCCAGCAGCCCTGACCTACAGGGGCTCTCCGAGCAGTACTTC.

The chain is built from TRBV5-1 and TRBJ2-1; 7 bases fit TRBD1. Germline CDR1 and CDR2: SGHRS and YFSETQ. The junction had 10 bases not matched to a gene; V was cut back by 6 bases and J by 1 base. CDR3 size: 16 residues. Here the CDR3 reads CASTLQTGLSYNEQFF. In DNA, the CDR3 is TGCGCCAGCACCCTGCAGACAGGGTTATCCTACAATGAGCAGTTCTTC.

This chain's CDR3 is CASSLYRGQTYGYTF. The CDR3, as DNA: TGTGCCAGCAGTTTATACAGGGGGCAGACCTATGGCTACACCTTC. The chain has TRBV6-5 and TRBJ1-2; 9 bases are a match to TRBD1. V lost 4 bases, J lost 4 bases, and 7 bases stayed unmatched. There are 15 residues in the CDR3. The germline V gene has CDR1 MNHEY and CDR2 SVGAGI.

The genes are TRBV11-2 and TRBJ1-2, with D perhaps TRBD1 (6 bases). This CDR3 spans 13 amino acids. The ends were cut back, 4 bases at V and 7 bases at J, with 13 bases in the middle. Germline V gives CDR1 SGHAT, CDR2 FQNNGV. CDR3 in amino acids: CASSSTGYRGYTF. For the CDR3, the DNA is TGTGCCAGCAGCTCAACAGGGTATCGTGGCTACACCTTC.

The rearrangement links TRBV5-4 to TRBJ1-3; D not resolved. The CDR3 consists of 13 residues. V was clipped by 2 bases and J by 5 bases, with 8 bases between them. The germline gives CDR1 SGHNT, CDR2 YYREEE (reference sequence). The chain's CDR3 is CASSLGIRNTIYF. CDR3 coding DNA: TGTGCCAGCAGCTTAGGCATAAGAAACACCATATATTTT.

A single count supports this clone. V and J are TRBV11-2 and TRBJ2-5; D is unresolved. The V gene's germline CDR1 is SGHAT and CDR2 FQNNGV. The CDR3 sequence is 16 residues long. V gave up 3 bases and J gave up 0 bases, with 14 bases separating them. This chain's CDR3 is CASSFVARTYQETQYF. CDR3 nucleotide sequence: TGTGCCAGCAGCTTCGTGGCGAGAACTTACCAAGAGACCCAGTACTTC.

V and J are TRBV6-6 and TRBJ1-2; the D is unclear. Trimming left V 4 bases short and J 4 bases short, with 16 bases between. Germline CDR1 and CDR2: MNHNY and SVGAGI (reference sequence). The CDR3 consists of 15 residues. The chain's CDR3 is CASSLRTLGSYGYTF. In nucleotides, the CDR3 is TGTGCCAGCAGTTTAAGGACCCTGGGAAGCTATGGCTACACCTTC.

In this sample, this clone turned up a few times. This chain joins TRBV11-2 and TRBJ1-1, with 8 bases aligning to TRBD1. V shed 0 bases, J shed 4 bases, and the junction held 4 bases outside the gene matches. Germline CDR1 is SGHAT and CDR2 is FQNNGV. The CDR3 loop spans 15 amino acids. As DNA, the CDR3 is TGTGCCAGCAGCTTAGAACCAGGGGGCCTCACTGAAGCTTTCTTT. Translating it yields CASSLEPGGLTEAFF.

V and J are TRBV15 and TRBJ2-1; unclear D gene. The CDR3 consists of 15 residues. CDR1 and CDR2 (germline): LNHNV, YYDKDF (reference sequence). Trimming pared 0 bases from V and 7 bases from J, leaving 13 bases between. The CDR3 bases are TGTGCCACCAGCAGAGAGGCCCGGGTGCCTAATGAGCAGTTCTTC. It encodes CATSREARVPNEQFF. Full variable domain (rest looked up from reference TRBV15 and TRBJ2-1): DAMVIQNPRYQVTQFGKPVTLSCSQTLNHNVMYWYQQKSSQAPKLLFHYYDKDFNNEADTPDNFQSRRPNTSFCFLDIRSPGLGDTAMYLCATSREARVPNEQFFGPGTRLTVL.

V and J are TRBV29-1 and TRBJ2-7; D is undetermined. CDR1 is SQVTM and CDR2 is ANQGSEA in the germline V gene. The CDR3 runs to 13 residues. V shed 7 bases and J shed 5 bases, with 18 bases lying between them. The CDR3 coding sequence is TGCAGCGCGAGCCCCCCCAGAGCCAACGAGCAGTACTTC. It translates to CSASPPRANEQYF.

J is TRBJ1-1 and V is TRBV5-1; no reliable D call. The germline V gene has CDR1 SGHRS and CDR2 YFSETQ. The CDR3 runs to 17 residues. The V and J ends lost 4 bases and 0 bases respectively, with 19 bases between them. DNA for the CDR3: TGCGCCAGCAGCAGACTGGGGATAGCGTCAATGAACACTGAAGCTTTCTTT. Its protein product is CASSRLGIASMNTEAFF.

The rearrangement uses TRBV7-9 and TRBJ2-7; the match to TRBD1 covers 7 bases. Germline V gene lookup returns CDR1 SEHNR and CDR2 FQNEAQ (reference sequence). V was clipped by 1 base and J by 3 bases; unmatched bases: 6. CDR3 length equals 15 residues. Written as DNA, the CDR3 is TGTGCCAGCAGCTTAGGCGAGGGACAGTTCTACGAGCAGTACTTC. Protein sequence: CASSLGEGQFYEQYF. Full variable domain (remainder filled in from reference TRBV7-9 and TRBJ2-7): DTGVSQNPRHKITKRGQNVTFRCDPISEHNRLYWYRQTLGQGPEFLTYFQNEAQLEKSRLLSDRFSAERPKGSFSTLEIQRTEQGDSAMYLCASSLGEGQFYEQYFGPGTRLTVT.

The chain combines TRBV5-1 with TRBJ1-4; 9 nucleotides match TRBD1. The CDR3 is made up of 14 amino acids. V shed 1 base and J 8 bases; nucleotides not matched to a gene: 3. Germline V gene data show CDR1 as SGHRS and CDR2 as YFSETQ. CDR3 nucleotides: TGCGCCAGCAGCTTGACAGGGGGCCAGGAAAAACTGTTTTTT. Protein sequence: CASSLTGGQEKLFF. Full variable domain (remainder filled in from reference TRBV5-1 and TRBJ1-4): KAGVTQTPRYLIKTRGQQVTLSCSPISGHRSVSWYQQTPGQGLQFLFEYFSETQRNKGNFPGRFSGRQFSNSRSEMNVSTLELGDSALYLCASSLTGGQEKLFFGSGTQLSVL.

The table lists this clone with many counts. The chain employs TRBV28 and TRBJ2-2; D is undetermined. CDR3 length: 17 residues. Trimming removed 2 bases from V and 0 bases from J, with 13 bases in between. Germline CDR1 reads MDHEN; CDR2 reads SYDVKM. The CDR3 region has the DNA TGTGCCAGCAGTTTAAAGTCGTGGCACACGAACACCGGGGAGCTGTTTTTT. This translates into CASSLKSWHTNTGELFF.

This clone was seen only once. This sequence may be a read error, since a much larger clone differs from it by one base. The sample contains more than one DNA sequence encoding this CDR3. The chain recombines TRBV28 with TRBJ2-7; D ambiguous. V shed 6 bases and J shed 3 bases, with 6 bases lying between them. The CDR3 has 11 amino acids. Germline lookup yields CDR1 MDHEN and CDR2 SYDVKM. The CDR3 DNA follows: TGTGCCAGCAGGCTCAACTACGAGCAGTACTTC. Its translation: CASRLNYEQYF.

The chain is built from TRBV6-5 and TRBJ2-5; D may match TRBD1 or TRBD2 (5 bases each). CDR3 length: 16 amino acids. Germline V CDR1 and CDR2: MNHEY, SVGAGI. Trimming cost V 2 bases and J 5 bases, with 18 bases left between them. The CDR3 region is CASSYAYSQGGETQYF. The CDR3 nucleotides read TGTGCCAGCAGTTACGCATACTCCCAGGGCGGGGAGACCCAGTACTTC.

This clone appeared a few times. V is TRBV18 and J is TRBJ2-7; D is unresolved. There are 15 residues in the CDR3. Trimming took 2 bases from V and 4 from J, leaving 15 bases between them. In germline, CDR1 is KGHSH, CDR2 LQKENI. For the CDR3, the DNA is TGTGCCAGCTCACCATGGCCGGGTTCTCCTTACGAGCAGTACTTC. Translating gives CASSPWPGSPYEQYF.